This T cell receptor beta chain was profiled in a study of read filtering for tumor transcriptome and immune sequencing. Losses at the gene ends were 5 bases for V and 2 bases for J; bases not matched to a gene: 8. The CDR3 is 15 amino acids. CDR1 MNHEY and CDR2 SVGEGT come from the germline V gene. This clonotype has only a few counts. Bone marrow was sampled from every patient at the time of active disease. This library used 300 to 450 ng RNA and molecular barcoded adaptors spanning alpha/delta and beta/gamma chains. From the reads, TCRdb called clonotypes with MiXCR, one entry per CDR3 protein. The table has more than 100,000 distinct CDR3 sequences, around 13% seen once.

This TCR was sampled from a donor aged 40 or over with multiple myeloma. What was sequenced was a population of CD138-negative cells sorted from bone marrow. The chain couples TRBV6-2 or TRBV6-3 to TRBJ1-1, with 7 nucleotides matching TRBD1. CDR3 coding DNA: TGTGCCAGCAGTACCGGAGGGACAGCTAACACTGAAGCTTTCTTT. Its translation: CASSTGGTANTEAFF.